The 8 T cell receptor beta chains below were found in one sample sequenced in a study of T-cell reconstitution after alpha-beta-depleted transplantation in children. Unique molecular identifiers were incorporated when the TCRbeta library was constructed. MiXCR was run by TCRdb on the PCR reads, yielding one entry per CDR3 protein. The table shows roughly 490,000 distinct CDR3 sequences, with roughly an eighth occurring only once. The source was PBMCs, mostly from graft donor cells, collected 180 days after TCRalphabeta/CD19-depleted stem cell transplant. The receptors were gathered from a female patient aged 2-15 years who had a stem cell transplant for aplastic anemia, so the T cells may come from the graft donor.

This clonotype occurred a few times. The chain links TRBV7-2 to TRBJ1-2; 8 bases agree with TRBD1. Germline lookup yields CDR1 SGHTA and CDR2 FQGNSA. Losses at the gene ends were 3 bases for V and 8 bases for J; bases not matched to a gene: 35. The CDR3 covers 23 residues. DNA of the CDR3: TGTGCCAGCAGCTTCTTCCTCACCAGTTTTTGGACAGGGCACGCGCCCGCCCTCTACGGCTACACCTTC. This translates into CASSFFLTSFWTGHAPALYGYTF.

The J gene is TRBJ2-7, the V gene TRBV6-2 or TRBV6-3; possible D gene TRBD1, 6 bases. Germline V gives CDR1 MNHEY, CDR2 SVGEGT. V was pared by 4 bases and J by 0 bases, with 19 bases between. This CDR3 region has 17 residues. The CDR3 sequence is CASSFPVLDRNSYEQYF. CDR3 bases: TGTGCCAGCAGTTTCCCAGTTTTGGACAGAAACTCCTACGAGCAGTACTTC.

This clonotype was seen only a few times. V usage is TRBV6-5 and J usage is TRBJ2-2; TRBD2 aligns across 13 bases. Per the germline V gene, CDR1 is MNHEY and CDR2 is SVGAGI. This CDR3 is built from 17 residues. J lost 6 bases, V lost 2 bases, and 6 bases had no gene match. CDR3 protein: CASSYPGLAGESGELFF. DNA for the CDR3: TGTGCCAGCAGTTACCCTGGACTAGCGGGAGAATCCGGGGAGCTGTTTTTT.

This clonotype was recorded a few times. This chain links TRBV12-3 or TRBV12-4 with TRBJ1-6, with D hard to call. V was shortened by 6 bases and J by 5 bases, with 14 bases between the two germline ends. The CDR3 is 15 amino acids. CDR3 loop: CASRPLGLNNSPLHF. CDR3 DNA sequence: TGTGCCAGCAGGCCCCTTGGTTTGAATAATTCACCCCTCCACTTT.

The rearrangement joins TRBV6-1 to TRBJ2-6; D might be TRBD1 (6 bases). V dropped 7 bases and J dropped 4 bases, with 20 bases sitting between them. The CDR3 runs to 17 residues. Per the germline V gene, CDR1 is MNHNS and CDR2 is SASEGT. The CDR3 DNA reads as TGTGCCAGCACCTCCCTTCCTACAGGGCTAGGGGCCAACGTCCTGACTTTC. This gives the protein CASTSLPTGLGANVLTF.

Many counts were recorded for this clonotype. In DNA, the CDR3 is TGCGCCAGCAGCTTGGTGGTATTAGGGTCCTACGAGCAGTACTTC. It translates to CASSLVVLGSYEQYF. The genes are TRBV5-1 and TRBJ2-7; D is unresolved. V shed 0 bases and J shed 1 base, with 11 bases lying between them. CDR1 and CDR2 from the germline V gene are SGHRS and YFSETQ. The length of the CDR3 is 15 residues.

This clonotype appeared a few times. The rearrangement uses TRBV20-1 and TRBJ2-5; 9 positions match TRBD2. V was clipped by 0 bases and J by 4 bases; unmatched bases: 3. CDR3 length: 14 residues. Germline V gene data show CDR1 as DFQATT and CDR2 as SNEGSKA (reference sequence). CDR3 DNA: TGCAGTGCTAGAGACCTAGCGGGATTAGAGACCCAGTACTTC. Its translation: CSARDLAGLETQYF.

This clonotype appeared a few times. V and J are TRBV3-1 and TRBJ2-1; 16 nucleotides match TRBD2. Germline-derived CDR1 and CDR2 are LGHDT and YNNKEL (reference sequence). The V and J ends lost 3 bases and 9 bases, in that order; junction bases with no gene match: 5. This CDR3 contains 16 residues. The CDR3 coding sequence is TGTGCCAGCAGCCAGGGGACTAGCGGGAGGGCCAGTGAGCAGTTCTTC. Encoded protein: CASSQGTSGRASEQFF.